The 21 T cell receptor beta chains below were found in one sample sequenced in a study of beta chain features in type 1 diabetes. What was sequenced were expressed TCRB transcripts, since all of the isolated RNA had been reverse transcribed. Repertoires were generated with immunoSEQ multiplex PCR, while TCRdb's copy carries only in-frame clones and drops some. The data contain about 470,000 clones, around 30% of them singletons. The sample consisted of naive CD4+ T cells from blood. The receptors were sampled from a man aged 18-30 years in good health.

This sequence joins TRBV2 and TRBJ2-4; D is perhaps TRBD1 or TRBD2 (5 bases each). V gave up 6 bases and J gave up 8 bases, with 14 bases separating them. The CDR3 extends over 13 amino acids. CDR1 is SNHLY and CDR2 is FYNNEI in the germline V gene. The CDR3 is CASSGDGGDIQYF. CDR3 bases: TGTGCCAGCAGCGGGGACGGCGGAGACATTCAGTACTTC. Full variable domain (outside the CDR3, taken from reference TRBV2 and TRBJ2-4): EPEVTQTPSHQVTQMGQEVILRCVPISNHLYFYWYRQILGQKVEFLVSFYNNEISEKSEIFDDQFSVERPDGSNFTLKIRSTKLEDSAMYFCASSGDGGDIQYFGAGTRLSVL.

The V gene is TRBV7-9, the J gene TRBJ2-1; 9 bases are a match to TRBD2. Germline V gene lookup returns CDR1 SEHNR and CDR2 FQNEAQ (reference sequence). V lost 1 base and J lost 6; bases outside the gene matches: 10. CDR3 length: 17 amino acids. This CDR3 is CASSLGRSSGSSNEQFF. The CDR3 region has the DNA TGTGCCAGCAGCTTAGGCCGTAGTAGCGGGAGTTCCAATGAGCAGTTCTTC.

This clone was recorded a few times. The J gene is TRBJ2-3, the V gene TRBV5-1, with 14 positions matching TRBD2. The CDR3 runs to 16 residues. The V gene end was trimmed by 5 bases and the J gene end by 4 bases; junction bases not matched to a gene: 6. Germline V lookup: CDR1 SGHRS, CDR2 YFSETQ. This CDR3 reads CASRDGTSGSADTQYF. The CDR3 DNA reads as TGCGCCAGCAGGGATGGGACTAGCGGGAGTGCAGATACGCAGTATTTT.

This clone occurred once. This chain connects TRBV5-1 to TRBJ2-5, with 7 bases aligning to TRBD1. With 0 bases clipped from V and 4 bases from J, the junction kept 3 bases outside the gene matches. The CDR3 covers 14 residues. Per germline, CDR1 SGHRS and CDR2 YFSETQ. CDR3 loop: CASSLATGPETQYF. The CDR3 DNA follows: TGCGCCAGCAGCTTGGCGACAGGGCCAGAGACCCAGTACTTC. Using reference TRBV5-1 and TRBJ2-5 for the parts outside the CDR3, the full variable domain is KAGVTQTPRYLIKTRGQQVTLSCSPISGHRSVSWYQQTPGQGLQFLFEYFSETQRNKGNFPGRFSGRQFSNSRSEMNVSTLELGDSALYLCASSLATGPETQYFGPGTRLLVL.

The chain is built from TRBV7-2 and TRBJ2-7; 9 positions match TRBD2. The CDR3 contains 16 residues. Germline trimming cut 3 bases from V and 6 bases from J; bases unmatched to any gene: 12. Germline-derived CDR1 and CDR2 are SGHTA and FQGNSA. CDR3 DNA sequence: TGTGCCAGCAGCTTGTTTAGCGGGAGATTGAGGCCCGAGCAGTACTTC. Residues: CASSLFSGRLRPEQYF. Based on the CDR3 plus reference TRBV7-2 and TRBJ2-7, the full variable domain is GAGVSQSPSNKVTEKGKDVELRCDPISGHTALYWYRQSLGQGLEFLIYFQGNSAPDKSGLPSDRFSAERTGGSVSTLTIQRTQQEDSAVYLCASSLFSGRLRPEQYFGPGTRLTVT.

CDR3 coding DNA: TGCGCCAGCCGTCGGGGCGGGGACTACGAGCAGTACTTC. It encodes CASRRGGDYEQYF. The chain carries TRBV5-1 and TRBJ2-7; tentatively, D is TRBD2 (6 bases). The germline V gene has CDR1 SGHRS and CDR2 YFSETQ. Trimming stripped 7 bases from V and 3 bases from J, with 14 bases between. The CDR3 is 13 residues long. Complete variable domain (other parts from reference TRBV5-1 and TRBJ2-7): KAGVTQTPRYLIKTRGQQVTLSCSPISGHRSVSWYQQTPGQGLQFLFEYFSETQRNKGNFPGRFSGRQFSNSRSEMNVSTLELGDSALYLCASRRGGDYEQYFGPGTRLTVT.

This chain joins TRBV5-1 and TRBJ2-7; 7 bases line up with TRBD1. CDR1 SGHRS and CDR2 YFSETQ come from the germline V gene. Trimming at V came to 4 bases and at J to 10 bases, leaving 11 bases not matched to a gene. The CDR3 sequence is 13 residues long. CDR3 nucleotides: TGCGCCAGCAGCCTACAAACAGGGGACGCACAGTACTTC. The encoded protein is CASSLQTGDAQYF.

A word on this clone: Distinct nucleotide sequences in the sample also encode this CDR3. The rearrangement joins TRBV7-9 to TRBJ2-2; D is unclear. CDR1 is SEHNR and CDR2 is FQNEAQ in the germline V gene (reference sequence). The CDR3 has 13 amino acids. V lost 5 bases and J 1 base, leaving 5 bases between the germline ends. This CDR3 is CASSLRNTGELFF. The CDR3 nucleotides are TGTGCCAGCAGCCTCAGGAACACCGGGGAGCTGTTTTTT.

This clone showed up just a few times. CDR3 region: CASTPSRRPNTGELFF. The CDR3 DNA is TGTGCCAGCACCCCCTCCCGGAGGCCGAACACCGGGGAGCTGTTTTTT. This chain links TRBV13 with TRBJ2-2, with D possibly matching TRBD2 (5 bases). Looked up from germline, CDR1 is PRHDT and CDR2 is FYEKMQ (reference sequence). Trimming removed 7 bases from V and 0 bases from J, with 15 bases in between. The CDR3 loop spans 16 amino acids.

A few counts support this clone. CDR3 amino acids: CASSGLAGGGDTQYF. The DNA for the CDR3 is TGTGCCAGCAGTGGACTAGCGGGAGGCGGGGATACGCAGTATTTT. The chain combines TRBV6-1 with TRBJ2-3, with 13 bases that match TRBD2. The CDR3 loop spans 15 amino acids. J was trimmed by 6 bases and V by 4 bases; bases with no gene match: 4. Looked up from germline, CDR1 is MNHNS and CDR2 is SASEGT.

This clone was seen a handful of times. V gene TRBV15 combines with J gene TRBJ1-2; D call uncertain. Germline CDR1 and CDR2: LNHNV and YYDKDF (reference sequence). Between the trimmed V and J ends, which lost 0 bases and 1 base, there was a span of 3 bases. CDR3 length: 13 residues. Here the CDR3 DNA reads TGTGCCACCAGCAGAGACGTTAACTATGGCTACACCTTC. Its protein is CATSRDVNYGYTF.

The chain recombines TRBV4-2 with TRBJ1-2; TRBD1 aligns across 10 bases. With 4 bases clipped from V and 1 base from J, the junction kept 3 bases outside the gene matches. This CDR3 is 15 amino acids long. Germline V gene data show CDR1 as LGHNA and CDR2 as YNFKEQ. The CDR3 nucleotides are TGTGCCAGCAGCCCCGGACAGGGGGGTAACTATGGCTACACCTTC. As protein: CASSPGQGGNYGYTF.

This chain joins TRBV7-9 and TRBJ2-7; D call uncertain. CDR1 and CDR2 from the germline V gene are SEHNR and FQNEAQ (reference sequence). Trimming left V 4 bases short and J 3 bases short, with 4 bases between. The CDR3 is 11 amino acids. In nucleotides, the CDR3 is TGTGCCAGCAGCTACTTCTACGAGCAGTACTTC. This gives the protein CASSYFYEQYF.

The chain carries TRBV14 and TRBJ2-1; no clear D. The length of the CDR3 is 15 residues. CDR1 and CDR2 (germline): SGHDN, FVKESK. V lost 4 bases, J lost 8 bases, and 18 bases lay in between. The CDR3 sequence: CASSLNGYSSYEQFF. The DNA for the CDR3 is TGTGCCAGCAGCCTCAATGGATACTCTTCGTATGAGCAGTTCTTC. The variable domain in full, completed from reference TRBV14 and TRBJ2-1, reads EAGVTQFPSHSVIEKGQTVTLRCDPISGHDNLYWYRRVMGKEIKFLLHFVKESKQDESGMPNNRFLAERTGGTYSTLKVQPAELEDSGVYFCASSLNGYSSYEQFFGPGTRLTVL.

The rearrangement joins TRBV30 to TRBJ2-3; a weak D match, TRBD2 (7 bases). Germline CDR1 is GTSNPN and CDR2 is SVGIG (reference sequence). The V end was cut by 1 base, the J end by 3 bases, with 14 bases between. CDR3 size: 15 residues. The CDR3 sequence is CAWSGWGGPTDTQYF. CDR3 nucleotides: TGTGCCTGGAGTGGTTGGGGGGGGCCGACAGATACGCAGTATTTT.

This clone came up a few times. V gene TRBV29-1 combines with J gene TRBJ2-5, with D possibly being TRBD1 or TRBD2 (5 bases each). From germline, CDR1 is SQVTM and CDR2 ANQGSEA. The CDR3 has 13 residues. Trimming took 0 bases from V and 6 from J, leaving 11 bases between them. The CDR3 loop is CSVEESRGQTQYF. DNA for the CDR3: TGCAGCGTTGAAGAGAGCCGGGGCCAGACCCAGTACTTC.

V and J are TRBV7-9 and TRBJ2-1; no firm D call. Germline lookup yields CDR1 SEHNR and CDR2 FQNEAQ (reference sequence). CDR3 length: 11 amino acids. Trimming shortened V by 5 bases and J by 10 bases, and 9 bases separated the two germline ends. The CDR3 sequence: CASSPTDEQFF. DNA of the CDR3: TGTGCCAGCAGCCCCACGGACGAGCAGTTCTTC.

The chain couples TRBV29-1 to TRBJ2-7; the D gene is possibly TRBD2 (7 bases). CDR3 size: 13 residues. Germline V CDR1 and CDR2: SQVTM, ANQGSEA. V was cut by 6 bases and J by 6 bases, with 18 bases left in between. In DNA form, the CDR3 reads TGCAGCGTAAGCGGGACACTGATCGGCGAGCAGTACTTC. Protein product: CSVSGTLIGEQYF.

There are a few counts of this clone. The rearrangement links TRBV30 to TRBJ2-3, with D possibly being TRBD1 (5 bases). CDR1 GTSNPN and CDR2 SVGIG come from the germline V gene (reference sequence). Trimming cost V 4 bases and J 6 bases, with 8 bases left between them. CDR3 length: 11 residues. The CDR3, as DNA: TGTGCCTGGACAGGGTCGGATACGCAGTATTTT. Translation: CAWTGSDTQYF. The entire variable domain, with the rest obtained from reference TRBV30 and TRBJ2-3, is as follows: SQTIHQWPATLVQPVGSPLSLECTVEGTSNPNLYWYRQAAGRGLQLLFYSVGIGQISSEVPQNLSASRPQDRQFILSSKKLLLSDSGFYLCAWTGSDTQYFGPGTRLTVL.

This clone appeared a few times. CDR3: CASSQVGTANTGELFF. CDR3 DNA: TGCGCCAGCAGCCAAGTGGGAACAGCGAACACCGGGGAGCTGTTTTTT. The chain joins TRBV4-1 to TRBJ2-2; D is unclear. Germline CDR1 reads MGHRA; CDR2 reads YSYEKL. Trimming removed 1 base from V and 0 bases from J, with 9 bases in between. The CDR3 has 16 residues.

As concerns this clone: Other nucleotide sequences from this sample produce the same CDR3. The V call is TRBV7-3, the J call TRBJ2-3; D possibly uses TRBD1 or TRBD2 (5 bases each). The V end was cut by 5 bases, the J end by 0 bases, with 12 bases between. CDR1 and CDR2 (germline): SGHTA, FQGTGA. CDR3 length: 15 amino acids. The CDR3 bases are TGTGCCAGCAGCCCCCGTGGGGGAAGCACAGATACGCAGTATTTT. Translation: CASSPRGGSTDTQYF.